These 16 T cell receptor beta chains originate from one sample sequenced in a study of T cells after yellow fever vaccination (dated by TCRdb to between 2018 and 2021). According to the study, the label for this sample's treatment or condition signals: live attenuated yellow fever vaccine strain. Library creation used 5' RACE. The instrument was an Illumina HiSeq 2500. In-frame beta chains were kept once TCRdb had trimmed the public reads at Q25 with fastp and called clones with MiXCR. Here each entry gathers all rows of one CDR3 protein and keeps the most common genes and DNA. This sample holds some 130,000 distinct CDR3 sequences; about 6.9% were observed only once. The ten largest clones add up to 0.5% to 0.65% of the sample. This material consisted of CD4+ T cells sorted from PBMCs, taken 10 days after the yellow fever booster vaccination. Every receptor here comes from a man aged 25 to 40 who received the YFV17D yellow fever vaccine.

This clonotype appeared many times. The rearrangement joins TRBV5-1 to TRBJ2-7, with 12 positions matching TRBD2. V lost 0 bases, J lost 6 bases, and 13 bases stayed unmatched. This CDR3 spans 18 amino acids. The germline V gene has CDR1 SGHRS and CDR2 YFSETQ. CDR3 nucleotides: TGCGCCAGCAGCTTGGATCTATGGCTAGCGGGAGGGCACGCCGAGCAGTACTTC. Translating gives CASSLDLWLAGGHAEQYF.

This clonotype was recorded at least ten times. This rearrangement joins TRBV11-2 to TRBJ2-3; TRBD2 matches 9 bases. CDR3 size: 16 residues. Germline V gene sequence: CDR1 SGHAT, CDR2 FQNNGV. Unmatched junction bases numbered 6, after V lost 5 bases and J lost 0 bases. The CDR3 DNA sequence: TGTGCCAGCAGCCGGAGTGCGGGAGGGAGCACAGATACGCAGTATTTT. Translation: CASSRSAGGSTDTQYF.

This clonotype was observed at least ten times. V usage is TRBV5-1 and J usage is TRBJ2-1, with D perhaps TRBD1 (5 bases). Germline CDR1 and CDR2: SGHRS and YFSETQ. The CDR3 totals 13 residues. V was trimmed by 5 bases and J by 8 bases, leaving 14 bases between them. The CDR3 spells CASSPTGVYEQFF. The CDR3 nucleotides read TGCGCCAGCAGTCCCACAGGAGTTTATGAGCAGTTCTTC.

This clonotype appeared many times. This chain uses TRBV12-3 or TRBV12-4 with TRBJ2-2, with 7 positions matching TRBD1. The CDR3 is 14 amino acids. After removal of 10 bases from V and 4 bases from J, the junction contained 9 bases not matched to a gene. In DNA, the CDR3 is TGTGCCACCTCACAGGGGCGAAGCACCGGGGAGCTGTTTTTT. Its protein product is CATSQGRSTGELFF.

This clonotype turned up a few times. The CDR3 reads CSVEGLATDTQYF. In DNA form, the CDR3 reads TGCAGCGTTGAAGGTCTGGCCACAGATACGCAGTATTTT. The genes are TRBV29-1 and TRBJ2-3, with unresolved D. Germline assignment: CDR1 SQVTM and CDR2 ANQGSEA. The germline V and J ends were trimmed by 1 base and 2 bases, with 7 bases remaining between them. There are 13 residues in the CDR3.

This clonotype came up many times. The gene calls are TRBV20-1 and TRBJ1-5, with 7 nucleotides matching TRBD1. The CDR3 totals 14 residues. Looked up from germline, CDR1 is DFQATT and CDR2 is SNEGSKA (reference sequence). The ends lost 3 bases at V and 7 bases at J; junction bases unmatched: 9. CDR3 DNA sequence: TGCAGTGCTAGGACAGGGCCCCCGGTGCAGCCCCAGCATTTT. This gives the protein CSARTGPPVQPQHF.

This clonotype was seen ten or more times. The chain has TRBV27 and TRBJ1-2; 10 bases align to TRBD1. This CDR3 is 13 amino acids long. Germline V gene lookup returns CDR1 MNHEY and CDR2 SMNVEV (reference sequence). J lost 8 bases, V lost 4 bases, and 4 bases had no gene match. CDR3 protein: CASSSPTGGGYTF. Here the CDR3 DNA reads TGTGCCAGCAGTTCCCCGACAGGGGGCGGCTACACCTTC.

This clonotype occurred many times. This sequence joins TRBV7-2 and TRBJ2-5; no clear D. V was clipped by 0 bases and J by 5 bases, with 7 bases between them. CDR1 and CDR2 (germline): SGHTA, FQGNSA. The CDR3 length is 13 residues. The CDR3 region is CASSLAGTETQYF. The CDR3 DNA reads TGTGCCAGCAGCTTAGCGGGAACGGAGACCCAGTACTTC. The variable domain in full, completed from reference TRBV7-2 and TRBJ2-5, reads GAGVSQSPSNKVTEKGKDVELRCDPISGHTALYWYRQSLGQGLEFLIYFQGNSAPDKSGLPSDRFSAERTGGSVSTLTIQRTQQEDSAVYLCASSLAGTETQYFGPGTRLLVL.

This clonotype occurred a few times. In DNA, the CDR3 is TGTGCCAGCCCCCGGGACCACCCTTCTAGCGGGATTAACACAGATACGCAGTATTTT. Protein sequence: CASPRDHPSSGINTDTQYF. This rearrangement joins TRBV21-1 to TRBJ2-3; the D call in the table, TRBD2, was not verified against the DNA. TRBV21-1 is deemed a pseudogene. The CDR3 is 19 residues long.

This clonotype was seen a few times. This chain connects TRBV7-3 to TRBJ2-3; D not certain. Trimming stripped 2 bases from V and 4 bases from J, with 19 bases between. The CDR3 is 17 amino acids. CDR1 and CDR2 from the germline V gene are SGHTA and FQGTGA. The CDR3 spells CASSLRRTLLRADTQYF. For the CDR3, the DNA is TGTGCCAGCAGCTTACGACGGACCTTGCTTAGGGCAGATACGCAGTATTTT. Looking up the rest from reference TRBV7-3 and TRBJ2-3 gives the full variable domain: GAGVSQTPSNKVTEKGKYVELRCDPISGHTALYWYRQSLGQGPEFLIYFQGTGAADDSGLPNDRFFAVRPEGSVSTLKIQRTERGDSAVYLCASSLRRTLLRADTQYFGPGTRLTVL.

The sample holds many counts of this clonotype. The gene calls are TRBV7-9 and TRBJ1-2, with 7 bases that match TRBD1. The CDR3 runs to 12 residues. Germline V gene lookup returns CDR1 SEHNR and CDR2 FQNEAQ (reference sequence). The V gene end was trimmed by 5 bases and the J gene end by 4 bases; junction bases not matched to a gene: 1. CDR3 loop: CASSRGLYGYTF. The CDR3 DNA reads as TGTGCCAGCAGCAGGGGGCTCTATGGCTACACCTTC.

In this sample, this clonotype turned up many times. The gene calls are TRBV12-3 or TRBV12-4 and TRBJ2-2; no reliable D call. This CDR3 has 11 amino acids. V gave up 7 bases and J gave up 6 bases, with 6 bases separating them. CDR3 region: CASMAPGELFF. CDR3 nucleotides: TGTGCCAGCATGGCCCCCGGGGAGCTGTTTTTT.

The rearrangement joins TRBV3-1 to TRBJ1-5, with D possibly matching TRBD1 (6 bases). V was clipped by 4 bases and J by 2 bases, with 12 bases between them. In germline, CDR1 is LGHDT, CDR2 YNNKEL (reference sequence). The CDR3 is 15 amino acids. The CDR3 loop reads CASSPPGHRNQPQHF. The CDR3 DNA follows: TGTGCCAGCAGCCCCCCGGGACACCGCAATCAGCCCCAGCATTTT.

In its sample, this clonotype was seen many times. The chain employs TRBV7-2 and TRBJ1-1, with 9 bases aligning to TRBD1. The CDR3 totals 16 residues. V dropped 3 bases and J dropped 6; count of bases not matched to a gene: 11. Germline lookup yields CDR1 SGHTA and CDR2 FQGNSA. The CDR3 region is CASSFFVTGGSAEAFF. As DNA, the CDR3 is TGTGCCAGCAGCTTTTTTGTGACAGGGGGAAGCGCTGAAGCTTTCTTT.

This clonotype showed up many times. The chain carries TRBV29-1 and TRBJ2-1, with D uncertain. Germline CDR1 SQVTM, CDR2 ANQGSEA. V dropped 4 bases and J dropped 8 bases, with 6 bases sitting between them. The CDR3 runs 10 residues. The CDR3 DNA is TGCAGCGTTGCCGAGGATGAGCAGTTCTTC. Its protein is CSVAEDEQFF.

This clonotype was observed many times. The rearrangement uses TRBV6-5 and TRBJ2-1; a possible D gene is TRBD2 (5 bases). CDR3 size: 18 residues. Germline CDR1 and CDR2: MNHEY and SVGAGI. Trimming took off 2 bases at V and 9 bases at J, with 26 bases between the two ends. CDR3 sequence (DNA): TGTGCCAGCAGTTACAGAGGCGTCCGGGATTCAACGGTTTCTGAGCAGTTCTTC. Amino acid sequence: CASSYRGVRDSTVSEQFF.